The present entry profiles one T cell receptor beta chain with its context. The data were taken from a study of OX40 agonist ivuxolimab in advanced cancers. The V gene's germline CDR1 is ENHRY and CDR2 SYGVKD. V dropped 8 bases and J dropped 3 bases, with 12 bases sitting between them. The CDR3 spans 13 residues. Assay used: immunoSEQ multiplex PCR; TCRdb lists only in-frame clones, some missing. The data contain 30,000 to 40,000 clones, 80% to 85% of them seen just once; the ten biggest clones take up 2% to 3%. The rearrangement links TRBV10-3 to TRBJ2-3; TRBD2 might be the D (6 bases). This specimen was CD4+ or CD8+ T cells sorted from blood, taken in a trial of the OX40 agonist ivuxolimab. The sequence was obtained from an adult with an advanced solid tumor such as melanoma, head and neck, liver or kidney cancer. The CDR3 nucleotides are TGTGCCATCCAGCGGGTGGGGACAGATACGCAGTATTTT. Its translation: CAIQRVGTDTQYF.